A selection of T cell receptor beta chains follows, all from one sample in a study of T cell repertoires in cytomegalovirus infection. MiXCR, applied by TCRdb to the reads, yields one record per CDR3 protein. Of about 490,000 distinct CDR3 sequences in the sample, about 15% were seen once. The specimen was CD8+ T cells from PBMCs. Every receptor here comes from a human donor in good health (CMV status not recorded). Some clones in this sample may be carry-over from other donors' samples. CDR3s include the opening cysteine and the closing phenylalanine or tryptophan. D genes are given only for firm matches. Size values are once, few and many counts, or a class for expanded clones, and some rows have none.

j_gene,v_gene,abundance,d_gene,CDR3aa,CDR3nt
TRBJ2-6,TRBV12-3/TRBV12-4,many,-,CASILQSHSGANVLTF,TGTGCCAGCATTCTACAGAGCCACTCTGGGGCCAACGTCCTGACTTTC
TRBJ1-1,TRBV4-1,many,-,CASSHWGTEAFF,TGCGCCAGCAGCCATTGGGGCACTGAAGCTTTCTTT
TRBJ1-1,TRBV27,many,-,CASFRRTEAFF,TGTGCCAGCTTCCGACGGACTGAAGCTTTCTTT
TRBJ2-5,TRBV4-2,-,TRBD2,CASSQLDSGLLQETQYF,TGTGCAAGCAGCCAGCTAGATTCGGGACTACTCCAAGAGACCCAGTACTTC
TRBJ1-3,TRBV14,few,-,CASSQDQGVRGNTIYF,TGTGCCAGCAGCCAAGACCAAGGAGTAAGAGGAAACACCATATATTTT
TRBJ2-7,TRBV7-2,few,-,CASSFRDVVGDEQYF,TGTGCCAGCAGCTTCCGGGACGTCGTTGGCGACGAGCAGTACTTC
TRBJ2-7,TRBV7-9,many,TRBD1,CASSAGTGGEQYF,TGTGCCAGCAGCGCCGGGACAGGGGGCGAGCAGTACTTC
TRBJ2-3,TRBV7-3,many,-,CASSLNLYRSTDTQYF,TGTGCCAGCAGCTTAAACCTATACCGTTCCACAGATACGCAGTATTTT
TRBJ2-4,TRBV19,few,-,CASSSLDSSKNIQYF,TGTGCCAGTAGTTCTCTGGACAGCTCCAAAAACATTCAGTACTTC
TRBJ1-2,TRBV5-4,many,-,CASYLRAGLGYGYTF,TGTGCCAGCTACCTTCGGGCGGGTCTTGGGTATGGCTACACCTTC
TRBJ1-1,TRBV28,many,-,CASRLIEEATEAFF,TGTGCCAGCAGGCTTATAGAGGAGGCCACTGAAGCTTTCTTT
TRBJ1-2,TRBV4-1,many,-,CASSQDREGSLHGYTF,TGCGCCAGCAGCCAAGATAGGGAGGGATCCCTTCATGGCTACACCTTC
TRBJ1-1,TRBV28,few,-,CASSLRENTEAFF,TGTGCCAGCAGTCTTAGGGAGAACACTGAAGCTTTCTTT
TRBJ2-3,TRBV12-3/TRBV12-4,few,-,CASSPFAGGTDTQYF,TGTGCCAGCTCGCCATTTGCCGGGGGCACAGATACGCAGTATTTT
TRBJ2-3,TRBV7-2,many,TRBD2,CASRGGSADTQYF,TGTGCCAGCAGAGGCGGGAGTGCAGATACGCAGTATTTT
TRBJ2-1,TRBV9,-,TRBD2,CASSGTSGRSDEQFF,TGTGCCAGCAGCGGTACTAGCGGGAGGTCGGATGAGCAGTTCTTC
TRBJ1-1,TRBV6-5,many,-,CASSYGLSGEAFF,TGTGCCAGCAGTTACGGGTTGTCGGGTGAAGCTTTCTTT
TRBJ2-2,TRBV7-6,-,TRBD2,CASSLRREAGELFF,TGTGCCAGCAGCTTGAGACGGGAGGCCGGGGAGCTGTTTTTT
TRBJ2-1,TRBV24-1,-,-,CATRKAGDNEQFF,TGTGCCACCAGAAAGGCCGGGGACAATGAGCAGTTCTTC
TRBJ2-5,TRBV6-6,many,TRBD2,CASSQATGTSGQETQYF,TGTGCCAGCAGCCAAGCCACCGGGACTAGCGGCCAAGAGACCCAGTACTTC
TRBJ2-1,TRBV6-4,few,-,CASSDRLSGEQFF,TGTGCCAGCAGTGACCGACTATCGGGGGAGCAGTTCTTC
TRBJ1-5,TRBV9,-,-,CASSATTGSQPQHF,TGTGCCAGCAGCGCCACGACAGGATCCCAGCCCCAGCATTTT
TRBJ2-5,TRBV29-1,few,-,CSVEEPGWETQYF,TGCAGCGTTGAAGAGCCGGGGTGGGAGACCCAGTACTTC
TRBJ2-1,TRBV30,-,TRBD2,CASMMIAGEMGEQFF,TGTGCCTCAATGATGATAGCGGGAGAAATGGGTGAGCAGTTCTTC
TRBJ1-2,TRBV27,many,-,CASSLRLDYGYTF,TGTGCCAGCAGTTTAAGATTGGACTATGGCTACACCTTC
TRBJ2-3,TRBV7-3,many,TRBD2,CASTPGGSSTDTQYF,TGTGCCAGCACCCCGGGGGGGTCTAGCACAGATACGCAGTATTTT
TRBJ1-2,TRBV10-3,many,TRBD1,CAIRKGQGADGYTF,TGTGCCATCCGAAAGGGACAGGGGGCCGATGGCTACACCTTC
TRBJ2-3,TRBV14,many,TRBD2,CASSHPRDYTDTQYF,TGTGCCAGCAGCCACCCTCGGGACTACACAGATACGCAGTATTTT
TRBJ2-7,TRBV20-1,-,-,CSARSLREDFPYEQYF,TGCAGTGCTAGATCTCTCAGGGAAGACTTCCCCTACGAGCAGTACTTC
TRBJ2-3,TRBV7-8,many,TRBD2,CASSPGLATATDTQYF,TGTGCCAGCAGCCCGGGACTAGCGACAGCCACAGATACGCAGTATTTT
TRBJ1-1,TRBV7-2,many,-,CASSLPIVNTEAFF,TGTGCCAGCAGCCTACCTATAGTGAACACTGAAGCTTTCTTT
TRBJ1-2,TRBV27,many,-,CASSLYHQDHYGYTF,TGTGCCAGCAGTTTATATCATCAGGACCACTATGGCTACACCTTC
TRBJ2-3,TRBV28,many,TRBD2,CASSWAGTSGALSTDTQYF,TGTGCCAGCAGTTGGGCCGGGACTAGCGGAGCCCTCAGCACAGATACGCAGTATTTT
TRBJ2-1,TRBV9,few,TRBD2,CASSVGIAGAYNEQFF,TGTGCCAGCAGCGTAGGAATAGCGGGGGCCTACAATGAGCAGTTCTTC
TRBJ2-1,TRBV11-2,many,-,CASSFEGGPDPSYNEQFF,TGTGCCAGCAGCTTCGAGGGGGGGCCAGACCCTTCCTACAATGAGCAGTTCTTC
TRBJ1-1,TRBV19,many,-,CASRNWGGRKNTEAFF,TGTGCCAGTCGGAACTGGGGCGGGCGGAAGAACACTGAAGCTTTCTTT
TRBJ2-1,TRBV27,many,-,CASSLTGREQFF,TGTGCCAGCAGTTTAACGGGGAGGGAGCAGTTCTTC
TRBJ1-2,TRBV7-9,many,TRBD1,CASSSGTGENYGYTF,TGTGCCAGCAGCTCCGGGACAGGGGAGAACTATGGCTACACCTTC
TRBJ2-4,TRBV2,many,TRBD1,CASILPGQKNIQYF,TGTGCCAGCATTCTTCCGGGACAGAAAAACATTCAGTACTTC
TRBJ2-5,TRBV12-3/TRBV12-4,many,-,CASSFQGTETQYF,TGTGCCAGCAGTTTTCAGGGAACGGAGACCCAGTACTTC
TRBJ2-7,TRBV5-1,few,-,CASSFPGDDGEQYF,TGCGCCAGCAGCTTCCCAGGGGACGACGGCGAGCAGTACTTC
TRBJ1-4,TRBV7-2,many,TRBD1,CASSYTGGRRANEKLFF,TGTGCCAGCAGCTATACAGGGGGCAGAAGAGCTAATGAAAAACTGTTTTTT
TRBJ1-2,TRBV14,-,-,CASSQDQEGWQYYGYTF,TGTGCCAGCAGCCAAGATCAAGAGGGTTGGCAATACTATGGCTACACCTTC
TRBJ1-4,TRBV7-9,-,TRBD1,CASSSRGQGAANEKLFF,TGTGCCAGCAGCTCCCGAGGACAGGGGGCTGCTAATGAAAAACTGTTTTTT
TRBJ2-3,TRBV4-2,few,-,CASSQEDPDTQYF,TGTGCCAGCAGCCAAGAGGACCCAGATACGCAGTATTTT
TRBJ2-3,TRBV6-1,many,-,CASSEERGSTDTQYF,TGTGCCAGCAGTGAAGAGCGTGGTAGCACAGATACGCAGTATTTT
TRBJ1-1,TRBV4-1,many,-,CASSQIDPNTEAFF,TGCGCCAGCAGCCAGATTGACCCGAACACTGAAGCTTTCTTT
TRBJ1-1,TRBV6-5,-,TRBD1,CASTPGQGVTEAFF,TGTGCCAGCACTCCGGGACAGGGAGTCACTGAAGCTTTCTTT
TRBJ1-1,TRBV11-2,many,-,CASRRGDGHTEAFF,TGTGCCAGCAGGAGGGGGGACGGCCACACTGAAGCTTTCTTT
TRBJ1-1,TRBV7-9,few,-,CASSLAYRKDEAFF,TGTGCCAGCAGCTTAGCATACCGTAAGGATGAAGCTTTCTTT